A selection of T cell receptor beta chains follows, all from one sample in a study of T cell responses to AZD1222 COVID-19 vaccine. Repertoires were generated with immunoSEQ multiplex PCR, while TCRdb's copy carries only in-frame clones and drops some. This sample yields about 150,000 clones, of which about nine tenths are seen a single time; 3.5% to 4% belongs to the top ten. Specimen: peripheral blood, collected 28 days after the second AZD1222 dose. These receptors all stem from an adult who received the AZD1222 COVID-19 vaccine. The CDR3 runs from the conserved cysteine through the conserved F or W. A D gene is named only where the DNA matches it firmly. The size of a clone is reported for some rows only, either as once, few or many, or as a class for expanded clones.

-	-	TRBV27	TRBJ2-7	CASSLGPEQYF	TGTGCCAGCAGTTTAGGTCCGGAGCAGTACTTC
-	once	TRBV24-1	TRBJ2-2	CATSDFFGSEKRLFF	TGTGCCACCAGTGATTTTTTCGGAAGTGAGAAGCGGCTGTTTTTT
TRBD1	once	TRBV19	TRBJ1-1	CASSNRGTEAFF	TGTGCCAGTAGCAACAGGGGCACTGAAGCTTTCTTT
-	-	TRBV5-1	TRBJ1-1	CASSLAGWPEAFF	TGCGCCAGCAGCTTGGCCGGTTGGCCTGAAGCTTTCTTT
TRBD1	-	TRBV5-1	TRBJ1-4	CASSFAGGRDEKLFF	TGCGCCAGCAGCTTTGCAGGGGGCCGTGATGAAAAACTGTTTTTT
-	-	TRBV19	TRBJ2-5	CASSIDHGIRQETQYF	TGTGCCAGTAGTATCGACCACGGGATCCGTCAAGAGACCCAGTACTTC
-	once	TRBV5-5	TRBJ1-2	CASKGGTAYGYTF	TGTGCCAGCAAAGGGGGGACCGCTTATGGCTACACCTTC
-	-	TRBV21-1	TRBJ2-3	CASTSRGAYTTHTDTQYF	TGTGCCAGCACCTCAAGAGGGGCCTACACTACCCACACAGATACGCAGTATTTT
TRBD1	-	TRBV2	TRBJ1-4	CARSGTDNEKLFF	TGTGCCCGCTCCGGGACAGACAATGAAAAACTGTTTTTT
TRBD1	-	TRBV19	TRBJ1-5	CASSLSPGQGLGNQPQHF	TGTGCCAGTAGCCTATCTCCGGGACAGGGCCTGGGCAATCAGCCCCAGCATTTT
TRBD1	-	TRBV10-3	TRBJ1-6	CAIRPDRGLLSPLHF	TGTGCCATCAGGCCGGACAGGGGGCTTTTGTCACCCCTCCACTTT
-	-	TRBV24-1	TRBJ2-5	CATQGQPQETQYF	TGTGCCACTCAGGGGCAGCCCCAAGAGACCCAGTACTTC
-	once	TRBV5-6	TRBJ2-7	CASSLVGAVEQYF	TGTGCCAGCAGCTTGGTCGGGGCGGTGGAGCAGTACTTC
-	-	TRBV11-3	TRBJ2-2	CASSLSSAHDYTGELFF	TGTGCCAGCAGCTTATCGTCGGCTCACGATTACACCGGGGAGCTGTTTTTT
TRBD1	-	TRBV19	TRBJ1-5	CASSFGQGLSPQHF	TGTGCCAGTAGTTTCGGACAGGGCCTTTCGCCCCAGCATTTT
TRBD2	-	TRBV11-3	TRBJ2-1	CASSLDSGLAVNEQFF	TGTGCCAGCAGCTTAGATAGCGGACTAGCGGTGAATGAGCAGTTCTTC
-	-	TRBV7-9	TRBJ2-3	CASSPLSSTDTQYF	TGTGCCAGCAGCCCGCTCTCTAGCACAGATACGCAGTATTTT
TRBD1	-	TRBV4-3	TRBJ2-7	CASSLSPQGQGAQYEQYF	TGCGCCAGCAGCCTATCACCCCAAGGACAGGGGGCGCAATACGAGCAGTACTTC
-	few	TRBV27	TRBJ2-1	CASSYRTYSYNEQFF	TGTGCCAGCAGTTATCGGACTTACTCCTACAATGAGCAGTTCTTC
-	-	TRBV7-2	TRBJ1-5	CASSLATTGGPQHF	TGTGCCAGCAGCTTAGCCACAACAGGAGGGCCCCAGCATTTT
-	-	TRBV6-4	TRBJ1-5	CASSDSWVACRPQHF	TGTGCCAGCAGTGACTCGTGGGTTGCGTGCCGGCCCCAGCATTTT
-	-	TRBV5-8	TRBJ1-1	CASSGAGYSNTEAFF	TGTGCCAGCAGCGGTGCAGGGTATTCGAACACTGAAGCTTTCTTT
TRBD1	-	TRBV7-2	TRBJ2-5	CASSTGTVGETQYF	TGTGCCAGCAGCACCGGGACAGTAGGAGAGACCCAGTACTTC
-	-	TRBV9	TRBJ1-1	CASSVEMPSATYYTEAFF	TGTGCCAGCAGCGTAGAAATGCCGTCAGCTACCTATTACACTGAAGCTTTCTTT
TRBD1	many	TRBV19	TRBJ1-1	CAGRPGTGMGEAFF	TGTGCCGGCCGCCCGGGGACAGGGATGGGTGAAGCTTTCTTT
-	-	TRBV5-6	TRBJ1-6	CASSLVGGADSPLHF	TGTGCCAGCAGCTTGGTCGGAGGGGCTGATTCACCCCTCCACTTT
TRBD2	-	TRBV27	TRBJ2-1	CASSGRTSGRVTVGNEQFF	TGTGCCAGCTCGGGCCGGACTAGCGGGAGGGTGACAGTGGGCAATGAGCAGTTCTTC
-	-	TRBV5-1	TRBJ1-2	CASSLGDGNYGYTF	TGCGCCAGCAGCTTGGGAGACGGAAACTATGGCTACACCTTC
TRBD2	-	TRBV11-3	TRBJ2-1	CASSLTSGRLFF	TGTGCCAGCAGCTTGACTAGCGGGCGGCTGTTCTTC
TRBD1	-	TRBV12-3/TRBV12-4	TRBJ1-2	CASSSSRDSGYTF	TGTGCCAGCAGTTCCAGCCGGGACAGTGGCTACACCTTC
-	-	TRBV3-1/TRBV3-2	TRBJ1-6	CASSQDKVRAGSPLHF	TGTGCCAGCAGCCAAGATAAAGTCAGGGCGGGGTCACCCCTCCACTTT
-	-	TRBV5-1	TRBJ2-1	CASSLGLGLGEQFF	TGCGCCAGCAGCTTGGGACTAGGGTTAGGTGAGCAGTTCTTC
-	-	TRBV15	TRBJ1-2	CATSRSLGVYGYTF	TGTGCCACCAGCAGATCTTTAGGGGTCTATGGCTACACCTTC
TRBD1	-	TRBV24-1	TRBJ2-2	CATSDWGGQGDTGELFF	TGTGCCACCAGTGATTGGGGAGGACAGGGGGACACCGGGGAGCTGTTTTTT
TRBD1	-	TRBV5-1	TRBJ2-7	CASSQGQGFGEQYF	TGCGCCAGCAGCCAGGGACAGGGTTTTGGGGAGCAGTACTTC
-	-	TRBV18	TRBJ2-5	CASSPTRQETQYF	TGTGCCAGCTCACCAACACGCCAAGAGACCCAGTACTTC
TRBD1	few	TRBV7-9	TRBJ1-5	CASSVMGQRTPYIHQPQHF	TGTGCCAGCAGCGTAATGGGACAGCGAACCCCCTACATTCATCAGCCCCAGCATTTT
-	-	TRBV4-1	TRBJ2-1	CASSQDLTSSYNEQFF	TGCGCCAGCAGCCAAGATCTGACTAGCTCCTACAATGAGCAGTTCTTC
-	-	TRBV6-5	TRBJ2-7	CASSYSIAGEYEQYF	TGTGCCAGCAGTTACTCGATCGCCGGAGAGTACGAGCAGTACTTC
-	-	TRBV5-1	TRBJ1-1	CASSLAGTAGTEAFF	TGCGCCAGCAGCTTGGCTGGGACGGCGGGGACTGAAGCTTTCTTT
TRBD1	once	TRBV6-4	TRBJ1-2	CASRSTGAGYGYTF	TGTGCCAGCAGATCGACAGGGGCCGGCTATGGCTACACCTTC
-	-	TRBV19	TRBJ2-7	CASSIEGYEQYF	TGTGCCAGTAGTATAGAAGGATACGAGCAGTACTTC
-	-	TRBV4-1	TRBJ1-2	CASSQDVSGLYGYTF	TGCGCCAGCAGCCAAGACGTCAGTGGCCTCTATGGCTACACCTTC
TRBD2	-	TRBV6-5	TRBJ2-1	CASSRTSGGYNEQFF	TGTGCCAGCAGCCGGACTAGCGGGGGATACAATGAGCAGTTCTTC
TRBD1	-	TRBV25-1	TRBJ2-3	CASSEGQGAITDTQYF	TGTGCCAGCAGTGAGGGACAGGGGGCGATTACAGATACGCAGTATTTT
-	-	TRBV10-3	TRBJ1-6	CAIRGHPNSPLHF	TGTGCCATCCGGGGACATCCTAATTCACCCCTCCACTTT
-	-	TRBV19	TRBJ1-1	CASIRVAQGNTEAFF	TGTGCCAGTATTAGGGTAGCTCAGGGGAACACTGAAGCTTTCTTT
-	-	TRBV11-3	TRBJ1-2	CASSFAQGYYGYTF	TGTGCCAGCAGCTTCGCCCAGGGATACTATGGCTACACCTTC
-	-	TRBV2	TRBJ2-1	CATTPSSTNEQFF	TGTGCCACCACCCCCTCATCTACAAATGAGCAGTTCTTC